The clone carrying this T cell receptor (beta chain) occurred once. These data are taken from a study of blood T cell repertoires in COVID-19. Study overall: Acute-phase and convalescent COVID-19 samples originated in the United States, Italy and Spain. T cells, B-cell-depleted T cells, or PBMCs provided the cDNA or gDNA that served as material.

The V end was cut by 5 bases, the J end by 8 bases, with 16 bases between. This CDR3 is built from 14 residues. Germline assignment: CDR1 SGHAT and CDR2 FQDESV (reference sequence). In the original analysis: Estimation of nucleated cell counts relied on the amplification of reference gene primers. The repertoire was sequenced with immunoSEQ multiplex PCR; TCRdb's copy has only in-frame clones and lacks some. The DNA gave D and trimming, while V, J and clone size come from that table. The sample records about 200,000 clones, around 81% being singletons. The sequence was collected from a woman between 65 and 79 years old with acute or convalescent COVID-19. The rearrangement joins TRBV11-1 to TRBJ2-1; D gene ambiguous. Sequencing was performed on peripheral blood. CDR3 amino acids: CASSPRGSPDEQFF. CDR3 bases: TGTGCCAGCAGCCCTAGAGGTTCGCCGGATGAGCAGTTCTTC. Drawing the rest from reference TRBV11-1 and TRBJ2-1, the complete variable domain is EAEVAQSPRYKITEKSQAVAFWCDPISGHATLYWYRQILGQGPELLVQFQDESVVDDSQLPKDRFSAERLKGVDSTLKIQPAELGDSAMYLCASSPRGSPDEQFFGPGTRLTVL.